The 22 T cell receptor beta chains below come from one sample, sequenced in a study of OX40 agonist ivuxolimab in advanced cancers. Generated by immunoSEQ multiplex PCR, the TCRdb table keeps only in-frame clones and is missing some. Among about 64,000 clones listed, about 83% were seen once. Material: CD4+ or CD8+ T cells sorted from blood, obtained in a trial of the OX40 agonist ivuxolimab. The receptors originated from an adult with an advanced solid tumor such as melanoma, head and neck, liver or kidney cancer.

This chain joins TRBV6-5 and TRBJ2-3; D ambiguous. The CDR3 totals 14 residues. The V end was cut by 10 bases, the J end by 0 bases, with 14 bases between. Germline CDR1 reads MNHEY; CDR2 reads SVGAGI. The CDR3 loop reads CAIRRRTSTDTQYF. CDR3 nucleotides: TGTGCCATTAGGCGACGTACTAGCACAGATACGCAGTATTTT.

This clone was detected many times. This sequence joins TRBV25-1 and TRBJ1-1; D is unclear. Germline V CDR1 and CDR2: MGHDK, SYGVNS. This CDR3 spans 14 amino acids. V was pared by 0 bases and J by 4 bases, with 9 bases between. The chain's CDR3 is CASSEYQEGTEAFF. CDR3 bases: TGTGCCAGCAGTGAATATCAAGAGGGCACTGAAGCTTTCTTT. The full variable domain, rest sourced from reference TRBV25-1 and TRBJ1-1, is EADIYQTPRYLVIGTGKKITLECSQTMGHDKMYWYQQDPGMELHLIHYSYGVNSTEKGDLSSESTVSRIRTEHFPLTLESARPSHTSQYLCASSEYQEGTEAFFGQGTRLTVV.

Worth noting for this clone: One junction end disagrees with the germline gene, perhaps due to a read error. The CDR3 nucleotides read TGTGCTAGCAGCTTATCCCTCTACCCGGGACTAGCGTCGAGCTCCTACAATGAGCAGTTCTTC. This sequence encodes CASSLSLYPGLASSSYNEQFF. The chain links TRBV7-7 to TRBJ2-1, with 10 bases identical to TRBD2. The CDR3 is 21 residues long. Germline CDR1 reads SSHAT; CDR2 reads FNYEAQ (reference sequence).

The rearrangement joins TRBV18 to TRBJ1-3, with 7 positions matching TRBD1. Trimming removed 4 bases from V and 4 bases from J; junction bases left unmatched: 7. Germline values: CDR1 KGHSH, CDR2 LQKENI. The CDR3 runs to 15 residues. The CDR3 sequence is CASSQEQGFGNTIYF. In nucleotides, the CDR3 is TGTGCCAGCTCACAAGAACAGGGGTTCGGAAACACCATATATTTT.

CDR3 DNA: TGCAGCGTTGAGGGGTACAATGAGCAGTTCTTC. Translation gives CSVEGYNEQFF. This chain links TRBV29-1 with TRBJ2-1; D gene uncertain. The V gene's germline CDR1 is SQVTM and CDR2 ANQGSEA. The CDR3 is 11 residues long. V shed 3 bases and J shed 4 bases, with 4 bases lying between them.

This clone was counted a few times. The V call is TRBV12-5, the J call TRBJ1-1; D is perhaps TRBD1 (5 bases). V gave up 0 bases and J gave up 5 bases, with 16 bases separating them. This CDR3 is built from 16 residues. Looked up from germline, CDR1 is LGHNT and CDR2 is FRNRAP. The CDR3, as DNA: TGTGCTAGTGGTTTGGTACTTGGAGGGGTTTGGACTGAAGCTTTCTTT. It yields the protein CASGLVLGGVWTEAFF.

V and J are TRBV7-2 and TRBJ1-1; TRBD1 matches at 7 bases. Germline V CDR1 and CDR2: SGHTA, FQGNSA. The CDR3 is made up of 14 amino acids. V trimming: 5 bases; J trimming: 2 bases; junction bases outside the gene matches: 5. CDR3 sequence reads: CASSMGQFNTEAFF. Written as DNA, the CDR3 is TGTGCCAGCAGCATGGGACAGTTTAACACTGAAGCTTTCTTT.

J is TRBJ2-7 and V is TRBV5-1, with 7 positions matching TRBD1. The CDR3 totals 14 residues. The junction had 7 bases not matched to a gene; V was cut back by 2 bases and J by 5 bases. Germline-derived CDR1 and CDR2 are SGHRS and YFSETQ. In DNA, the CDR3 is TGCGCCAGCAGCTTTAGACAGGGTAGAAACGAGCAGTACTTC. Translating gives CASSFRQGRNEQYF.

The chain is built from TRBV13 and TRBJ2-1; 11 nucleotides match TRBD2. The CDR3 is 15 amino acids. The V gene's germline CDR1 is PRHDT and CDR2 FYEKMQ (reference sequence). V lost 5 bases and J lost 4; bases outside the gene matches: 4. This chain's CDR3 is CASSETSGDYNEQFF. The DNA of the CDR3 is TGTGCCAGCAGCGAGACTAGCGGGGATTACAATGAGCAGTTCTTC.

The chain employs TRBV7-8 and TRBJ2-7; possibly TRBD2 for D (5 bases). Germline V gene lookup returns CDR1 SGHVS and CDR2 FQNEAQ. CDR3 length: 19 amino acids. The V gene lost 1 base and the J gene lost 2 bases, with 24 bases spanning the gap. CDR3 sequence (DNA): TGTGCCAGCAGCTTAGAGGTTAGGTCCGGTAAAGCGGACGCCTACGAGCAGTACTTC. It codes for CASSLEVRSGKADAYEQYF.

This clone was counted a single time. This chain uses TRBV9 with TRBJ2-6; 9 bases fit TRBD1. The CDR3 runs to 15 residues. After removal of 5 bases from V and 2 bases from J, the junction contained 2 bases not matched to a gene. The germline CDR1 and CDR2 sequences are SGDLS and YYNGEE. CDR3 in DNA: TGTGCCAGCAGAGGGGACAGGGCTGGGGCCAACGTCCTGACTTTC. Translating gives CASRGDRAGANVLTF.

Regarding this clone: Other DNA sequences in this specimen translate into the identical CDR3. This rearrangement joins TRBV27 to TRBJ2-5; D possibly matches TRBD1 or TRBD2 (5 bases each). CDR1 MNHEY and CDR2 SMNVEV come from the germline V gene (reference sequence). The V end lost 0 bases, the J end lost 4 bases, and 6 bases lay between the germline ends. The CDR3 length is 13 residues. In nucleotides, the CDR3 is TGTGCCAGCAGTTTATCGAGGGGAGAGACCCAGTACTTC. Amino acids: CASSLSRGETQYF.

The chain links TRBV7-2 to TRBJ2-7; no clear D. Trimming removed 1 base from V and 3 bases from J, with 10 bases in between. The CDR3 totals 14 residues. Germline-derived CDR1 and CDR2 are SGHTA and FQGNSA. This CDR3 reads CASSLVGIGYEQYF. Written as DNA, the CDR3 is TGTGCCAGCAGCTTAGTGGGGATAGGCTACGAGCAGTACTTC. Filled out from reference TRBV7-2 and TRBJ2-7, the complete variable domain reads GAGVSQSPSNKVTEKGKDVELRCDPISGHTALYWYRQSLGQGLEFLIYFQGNSAPDKSGLPSDRFSAERTGGSVSTLTIQRTQQEDSAVYLCASSLVGIGYEQYFGPGTRLTVT.

The CDR3 region is CASSSGTIRSEQYF. In DNA, the CDR3 is TGTGCCAGCAGTTCCGGGACCATTAGATCCGAGCAGTACTTC. This chain joins TRBV5-4 and TRBJ2-7, with D perhaps matching TRBD1 or TRBD2 (5 bases each). The CDR3 has 14 amino acids. V was cut by 5 bases and J by 6 bases, with 18 bases left in between. Germline V CDR1 and CDR2: SGHNT, YYREEE (reference sequence).

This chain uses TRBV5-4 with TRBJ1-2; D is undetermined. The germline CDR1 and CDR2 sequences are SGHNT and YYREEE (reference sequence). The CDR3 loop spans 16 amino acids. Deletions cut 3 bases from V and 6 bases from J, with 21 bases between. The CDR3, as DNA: TGTGCCAGCAGCTCCAGCTTGATGGTCAGGCCCGATGGCTACACCTTC. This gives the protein CASSSSLMVRPDGYTF.

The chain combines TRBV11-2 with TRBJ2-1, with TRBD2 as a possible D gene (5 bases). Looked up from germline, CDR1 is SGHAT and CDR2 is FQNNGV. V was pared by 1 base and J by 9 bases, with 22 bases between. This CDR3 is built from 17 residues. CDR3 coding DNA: TGTGCCAGCAGCTTAGGAATAACGGAAACTAGAGGTCGTGAGCAGTTCTTC. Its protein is CASSLGITETRGREQFF.

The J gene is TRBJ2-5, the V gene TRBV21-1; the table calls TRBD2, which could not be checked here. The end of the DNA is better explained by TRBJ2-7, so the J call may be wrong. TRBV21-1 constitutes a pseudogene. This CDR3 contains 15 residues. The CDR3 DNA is TGTGCCAGCAGCAGGGATGTTCGGGGGACCTACGAGCAGTACTTC. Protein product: CASSRDVRGTYEQYF.

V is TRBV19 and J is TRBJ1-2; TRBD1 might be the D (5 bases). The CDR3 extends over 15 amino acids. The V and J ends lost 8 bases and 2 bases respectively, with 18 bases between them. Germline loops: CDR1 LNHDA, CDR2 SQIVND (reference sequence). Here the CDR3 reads CASQRRGRENYGYTF. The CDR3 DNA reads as TGTGCCAGTCAACGACGGGGCAGGGAGAACTATGGCTACACCTTC.

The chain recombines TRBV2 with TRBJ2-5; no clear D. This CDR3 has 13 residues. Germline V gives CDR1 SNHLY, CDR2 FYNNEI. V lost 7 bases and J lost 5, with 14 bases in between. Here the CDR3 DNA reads TGTGCCAGCACGAGACACCTAAGGGAGACCCAGTACTTC. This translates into CASTRHLRETQYF.

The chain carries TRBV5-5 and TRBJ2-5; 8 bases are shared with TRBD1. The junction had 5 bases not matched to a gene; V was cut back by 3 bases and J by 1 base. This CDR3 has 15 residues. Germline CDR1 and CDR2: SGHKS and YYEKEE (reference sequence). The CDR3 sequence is CASSWTGSPQETQYF. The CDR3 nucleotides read TGTGCCAGCAGCTGGACAGGGTCCCCCCAAGAGACCCAGTACTTC.

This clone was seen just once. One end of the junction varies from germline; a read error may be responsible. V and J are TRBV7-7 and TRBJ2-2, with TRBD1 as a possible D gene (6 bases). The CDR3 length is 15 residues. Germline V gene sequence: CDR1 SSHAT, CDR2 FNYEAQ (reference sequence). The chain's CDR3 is CASSPTGGAPRELFF. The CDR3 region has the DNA TGTGCTAGCAGCCCTACTGGGGGCGCCCCCAGGGAGCTGTTTTTT.

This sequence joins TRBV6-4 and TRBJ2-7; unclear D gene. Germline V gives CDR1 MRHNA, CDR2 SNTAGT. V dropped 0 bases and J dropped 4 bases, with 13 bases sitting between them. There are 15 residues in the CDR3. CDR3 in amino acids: CASSDSRRLEYEQYF. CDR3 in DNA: TGTGCCAGCAGTGACTCAAGGAGACTCGAGTACGAGCAGTACTTC.